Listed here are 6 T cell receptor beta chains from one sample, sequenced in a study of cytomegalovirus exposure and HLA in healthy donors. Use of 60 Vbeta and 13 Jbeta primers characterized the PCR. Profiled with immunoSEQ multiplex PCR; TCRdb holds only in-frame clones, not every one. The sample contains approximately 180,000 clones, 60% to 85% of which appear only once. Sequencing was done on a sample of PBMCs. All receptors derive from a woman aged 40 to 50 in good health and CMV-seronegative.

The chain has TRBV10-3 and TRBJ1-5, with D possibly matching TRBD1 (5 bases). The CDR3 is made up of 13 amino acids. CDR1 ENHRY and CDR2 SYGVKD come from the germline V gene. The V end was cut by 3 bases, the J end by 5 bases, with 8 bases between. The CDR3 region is CAISEQVDQPQHF. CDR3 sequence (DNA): TGTGCCATCAGTGAACAGGTCGATCAGCCCCAGCATTTT.

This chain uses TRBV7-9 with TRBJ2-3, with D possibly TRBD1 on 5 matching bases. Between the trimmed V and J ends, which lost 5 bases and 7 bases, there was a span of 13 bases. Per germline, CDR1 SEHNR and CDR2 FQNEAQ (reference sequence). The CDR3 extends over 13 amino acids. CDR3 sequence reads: CASSPRGQHTQYF. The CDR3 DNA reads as TGTGCCAGCAGCCCAAGGGGTCAACATACGCAGTATTTT.

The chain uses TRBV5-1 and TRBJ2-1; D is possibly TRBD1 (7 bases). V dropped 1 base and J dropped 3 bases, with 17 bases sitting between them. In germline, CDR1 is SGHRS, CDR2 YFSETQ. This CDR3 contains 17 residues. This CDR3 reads CASSLIAGGGFYNEQFF. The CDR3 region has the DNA TGCGCCAGCAGCTTGATTGCTGGAGGGGGCTTCTACAATGAGCAGTTCTTC. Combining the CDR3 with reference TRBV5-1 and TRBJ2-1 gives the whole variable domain KAGVTQTPRYLIKTRGQQVTLSCSPISGHRSVSWYQQTPGQGLQFLFEYFSETQRNKGNFPGRFSGRQFSNSRSEMNVSTLELGDSALYLCASSLIAGGGFYNEQFFGPGTRLTVL.

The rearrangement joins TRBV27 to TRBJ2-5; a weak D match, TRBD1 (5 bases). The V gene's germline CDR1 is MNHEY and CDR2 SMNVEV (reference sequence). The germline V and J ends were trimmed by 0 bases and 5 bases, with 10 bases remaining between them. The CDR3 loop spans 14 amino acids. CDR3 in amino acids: CASSLSGPDETQYF. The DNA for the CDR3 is TGTGCCAGCAGTTTATCGGGGCCTGATGAGACCCAGTACTTC.

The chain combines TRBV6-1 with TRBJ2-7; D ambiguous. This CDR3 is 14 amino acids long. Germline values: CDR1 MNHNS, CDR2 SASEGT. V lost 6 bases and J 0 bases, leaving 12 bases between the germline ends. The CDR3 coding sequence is TGTGCCAGCAGGGCTTTGCTAGACTCCTACGAGCAGTACTTC. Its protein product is CASRALLDSYEQYF.

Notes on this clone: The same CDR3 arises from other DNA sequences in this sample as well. The DNA of the CDR3 is TGCGCCAGCAGCTTGGACAGGGCCTACGAGCAGTACTTC. Residues: CASSLDRAYEQYF. The chain recombines TRBV5-1 with TRBJ2-7, with D possibly being TRBD1 (6 bases). Deletions cut 0 bases from V and 2 bases from J, with 6 bases between. This CDR3 spans 13 amino acids. Germline assignment: CDR1 SGHRS and CDR2 YFSETQ.